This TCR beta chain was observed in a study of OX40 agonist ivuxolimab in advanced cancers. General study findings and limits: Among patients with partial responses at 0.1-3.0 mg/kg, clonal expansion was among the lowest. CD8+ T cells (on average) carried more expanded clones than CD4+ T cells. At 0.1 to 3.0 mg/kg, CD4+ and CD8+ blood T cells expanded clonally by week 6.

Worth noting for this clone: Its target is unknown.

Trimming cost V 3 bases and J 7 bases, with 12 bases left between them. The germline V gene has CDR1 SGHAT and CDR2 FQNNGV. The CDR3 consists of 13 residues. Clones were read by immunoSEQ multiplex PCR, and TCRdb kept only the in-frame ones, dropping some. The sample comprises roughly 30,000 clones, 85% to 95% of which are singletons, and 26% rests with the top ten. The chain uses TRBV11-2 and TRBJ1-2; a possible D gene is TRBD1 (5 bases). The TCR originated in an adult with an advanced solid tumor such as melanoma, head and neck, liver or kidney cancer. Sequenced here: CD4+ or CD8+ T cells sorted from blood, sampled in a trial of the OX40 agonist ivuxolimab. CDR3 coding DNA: TGTGCCAGCAGCTTCGACAGTAATTTTGGCTACACCTTC. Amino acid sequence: CASSFDSNFGYTF.